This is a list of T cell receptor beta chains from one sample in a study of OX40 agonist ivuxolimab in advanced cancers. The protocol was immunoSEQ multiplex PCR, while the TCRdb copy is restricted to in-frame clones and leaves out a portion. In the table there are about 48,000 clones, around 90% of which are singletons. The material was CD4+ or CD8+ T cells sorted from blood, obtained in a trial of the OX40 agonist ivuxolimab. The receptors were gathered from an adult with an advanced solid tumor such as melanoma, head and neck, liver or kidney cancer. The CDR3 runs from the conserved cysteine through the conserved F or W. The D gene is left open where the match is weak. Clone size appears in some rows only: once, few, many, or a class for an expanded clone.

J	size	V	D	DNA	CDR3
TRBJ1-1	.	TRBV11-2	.	TGTGCCAGCAGCCCGGAACTGCAGGGCTTTGACACTGAAGCTTTCTTT	CASSPELQGFDTEAFF
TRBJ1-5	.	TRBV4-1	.	TGCGCCAGCAGCCAAGCGGCAGGAGCAAATCAGCCCCAGCATTTT	CASSQAAGANQPQHF
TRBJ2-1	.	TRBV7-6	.	TGTGCCAGCAGCTTAGGATCGGGCAATGAGCAGTTCTTC	CASSLGSGNEQFF
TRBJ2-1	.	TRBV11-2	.	TGTGCCAGCACCCCTCCCCCCCGACAGGTGGACAATGAGCAGTTCTTC	CASTPPPRQVDNEQFF
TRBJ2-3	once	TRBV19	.	TGTGCCAATAAGCCAGGGGAGGTGGGTACGCAGTATTTT	CANKPGEVGTQYF
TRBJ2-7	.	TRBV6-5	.	TGTGCCAGCAGTTACTCGCCAGACGTGAGCGAGCAGTACTTC	CASSYSPDVSEQYF
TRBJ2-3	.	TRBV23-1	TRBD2	TGCGCCAGCGGTACTAGCGGGGAGAACACAGATACGCAGTATTTT	CASGTSGENTDTQYF
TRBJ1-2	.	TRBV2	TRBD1	TGTGCCAGCAGTACTCAGGGGGCCGAAGCTCCCTTC	CASSTQGAEAPF
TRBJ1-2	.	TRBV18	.	TGTGCCAGCTCACCGTGGGGCACCGCCTATGGCTACACCTTC	CASSPWGTAYGYTF
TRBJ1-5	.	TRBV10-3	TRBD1	TGTGCCATCAGTGACCTTGGGACAGGGGTAGAACAGCCCCAGCATTTT	CAISDLGTGVEQPQHF